Listed here are 9 T cell receptor beta chains from one sample, sequenced in a study of blood T cells in healthy people across ages. Alongside a J-beta primer mix, a sample-barcoded 5' primer served in a second PCR lasting about 7 to 12 cycles. TCRdb called the 5' RACE reads again in MiXCR, with one record for every CDR3 protein. This table holds 600,000 to 850,000 distinct CDR3 sequences, roughly 47% found once. Sequencing was done on a sample of blood. The receptors come from a woman aged 60-75 years in good health.

The rearrangement uses TRBV9 and TRBJ2-1; the D gene is possibly TRBD1 (6 bases). CDR1 is SGDLS, CDR2 YYNGEE, per germline. The CDR3 is 15 amino acids. Trimming took 3 bases from V and 2 from J, leaving 12 bases between them. This CDR3 reads CASSGDRTTYNEQFF. The CDR3 DNA reads as TGTGCCAGCAGCGGAGACAGGACCACCTACAATGAGCAGTTCTTC.

This clonotype appeared once. The CDR3 region is CASSEAQGYYEQYF. The CDR3 bases are TGTGCCAGCAGTGAAGCGCAAGGGTACTACGAGCAGTACTTC. The chain joins TRBV6-1 to TRBJ2-7; D is unclear. CDR3 size: 14 residues. Trimming cost V 0 bases and J 3 bases, with 9 bases left between them. Germline V gene lookup returns CDR1 MNHNS and CDR2 SASEGT.

The chain combines TRBV5-1 with TRBJ2-1; D is perhaps TRBD2 (6 bases). The last part of the DNA fits TRBJ2-7 better; the J call may be wrong. The CDR3 totals 14 residues. Germline CDR1 and CDR2: SGHRS and YFSETQ. CDR3 nucleotides: TGCGCCAGCAGAATTGACACGGGACTGGGCGAGCAGTACTTC. It translates to CASRIDTGLGEQYF.

The chain couples TRBV6-5 to TRBJ2-7; D is ambiguous. CDR3 length: 14 residues. Germline V gene sequence: CDR1 MNHEY, CDR2 SVGAGI. Trimming pared 0 bases from V and 3 bases from J, leaving 9 bases between. The CDR3 DNA is TGTGCCAGCAGTTACTCGGCAGAGGACTACGAGCAGTACTTC. Translated, it gives CASSYSAEDYEQYF.

Points on this clonotype: The final CDR3 position lacks the conserved phenylalanine or tryptophan, pointing to a likely read error. J is TRBJ2-7 and V is TRBV24-1; 10 bases align to TRBD2. The germline V gene has CDR1 KGHDR and CDR2 SFDVKD. V gave up 3 bases and J gave up 0 bases; unmatched junction bases: 4. This CDR3 spans 16 amino acids. CDR3 residues: CATSDRTSGGSYEQYL. The CDR3, as DNA: TGTGCCACCAGTGATCGGACTAGCGGAGGCTCCTACGAGCAGTACCTC.

The sample holds a few counts of this clonotype. The junction departs from germline at one end; a sequencing error may be responsible. This chain connects TRBV7-7 to TRBJ2-4; 8 bases align to TRBD1. This CDR3 is 13 amino acids long. Germline lookup yields CDR1 SSHAT and CDR2 FNYEAQ (reference sequence). This CDR3 reads CASSYDRGGIQYF. Here the CDR3 DNA reads TGTGCTAGCAGCTACGACAGGGGCGGCATTCAGTACTTC.

This clonotype came up many times. V usage is TRBV4-3 and J usage is TRBJ2-3; 10 positions match TRBD2. J gave up 4 bases and V 4 bases, and 5 bases lay outside the gene matches. Germline CDR1 LGHNA, CDR2 YSLEER. There are 15 residues in the CDR3. CDR3 amino acids: CASSPKAGGPDTQYF. CDR3 DNA: TGCGCCAGCAGCCCTAAAGCGGGAGGGCCAGATACGCAGTATTTT.

This chain links TRBV2 with TRBJ1-5, with D unclear. The CDR3 is 12 residues long. V was clipped by 2 bases and J by 6 bases, with 5 bases between them. Germline assignment: CDR1 SNHLY and CDR2 FYNNEI. CDR3 residues: CASSELPQPQHF. DNA of the CDR3: TGTGCCAGCAGTGAATTGCCTCAGCCCCAGCATTTT. Looking up the rest from reference TRBV2 and TRBJ1-5 gives the full variable domain: EPEVTQTPSHQVTQMGQEVILRCVPISNHLYFYWYRQILGQKVEFLVSFYNNEISEKSEIFDDQFSVERPDGSNFTLKIRSTKLEDSAMYFCASSELPQPQHFGDGTRLSIL.

The CDR3 coding sequence is TGTGCCAGCAGCGTAGGGGGGATAGGGCAGGGGACCTACGAGCAGTACTTC. This gives the protein CASSVGGIGQGTYEQYF. The chain joins TRBV9 to TRBJ2-7; maybe TRBD1 (6 bases). This CDR3 contains 17 residues. With 0 bases removed from V and 2 bases from J, the gap between germline ends came to 18 bases. CDR1 is SGDLS, CDR2 YYNGEE, per germline. The full variable domain, with the rest looked up from reference TRBV9 and TRBJ2-7, is DSGVTQTPKHLITATGQRVTLRCSPRSGDLSVYWYQQSLDQGLQFLIQYYNGEERAKGNILERFSAQQFPDLHSELNLSSLELGDSALYFCASSVGGIGQGTYEQYFGPGTRLTVT.